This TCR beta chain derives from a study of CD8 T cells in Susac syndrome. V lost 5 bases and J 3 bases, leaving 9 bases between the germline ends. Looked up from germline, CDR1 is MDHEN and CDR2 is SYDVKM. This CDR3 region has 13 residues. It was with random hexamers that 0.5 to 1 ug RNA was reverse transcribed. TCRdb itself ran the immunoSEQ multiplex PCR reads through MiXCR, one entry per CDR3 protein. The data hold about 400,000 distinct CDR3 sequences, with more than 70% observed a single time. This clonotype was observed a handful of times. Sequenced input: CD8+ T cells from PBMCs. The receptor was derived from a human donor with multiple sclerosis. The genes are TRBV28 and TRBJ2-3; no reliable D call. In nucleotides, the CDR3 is TGTGCCAGCAGTCAAGTTAGAACAGATACGCAGTATTTT. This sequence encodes CASSQVRTDTQYF.